The clone carrying this T cell receptor (beta chain) was observed many times. Its specificity is not known. These data come from a study of molecular identifiers for immune sequencing clone quantification. Study-wide results and limits: Spiked Jurkat TCR RNA equal to one cell could reportedly be picked out among 900,000 to 1,000,000 naive cells.

CDR1 SGHDN and CDR2 FVKESK come from the germline V gene. Trimming stripped 6 bases from V and 4 bases from J, with 10 bases between. The CDR3 sequence is 14 residues long. With 10%, 30% or 50% of RNA, 20,000 to 1,000,000 naive CD8 T cells were sequenced. Previously reported methods and listed TCR primers produced the bulk TCR libraries. TCRdb analysed the PCR reads with MiXCR anew, one entry per CDR3 protein. The sample holds fewer than 350,000 distinct CDR3 sequences, roughly a quarter seen once. The sequenced sample was naive CD8+ T cells from blood, with Jurkat cell RNA spiked in. The sample's subset: FACS-sorted CD8+CD4-CCR7+CD45RA+ naive T cells. The receptor was isolated from a human donor in good health. Some libraries in this study had Jurkat cell RNA spiked in. The chain links TRBV14 to TRBJ1-6; tentative D call: TRBD1 (6 bases). The CDR3 region is CASSPDSYNSPLHF. Written as DNA, the CDR3 is TGTGCCAGCAGTCCGGACAGTTATAATTCACCCCTCCACTTT.